This note documents a single TCR beta chain sequence. CDR3 size: 12 residues. V lost 5 bases and J 9 bases, leaving 11 bases between the germline ends. These data come from a study of blood T cell repertoires in COVID-19. The overall study: The United States, Italy and Spain were the sources of the acute and convalescent COVID-19 samples. PBMCs, B-cell-depleted T cells, or T cells provided the cDNA or gDNA that made up the material.

In the study's own analysis: Reference gene primers were amplified, and this amplification served to estimate nucleated cell counts. Produced via immunoSEQ multiplex PCR; TCRdb's table is partial and in-frame only. Clone size and V and J calls were adopted from that table, with D and trimming inferred from the DNA. The sample lists 100,000 to 150,000 clones, 86% occurring once. The V call is TRBV12-3 or TRBV12-4, the J call TRBJ1-5, with D uncertain. This receptor was taken from a man aged 35 to 55 with acute or convalescent COVID-19. Sequencing was done on a sample of peripheral blood. In nucleotides, the CDR3 is TGTGCCAGCAGTCCGAGGGCCCGGCCCCAGCATTTT. Translated, it gives CASSPRARPQHF.